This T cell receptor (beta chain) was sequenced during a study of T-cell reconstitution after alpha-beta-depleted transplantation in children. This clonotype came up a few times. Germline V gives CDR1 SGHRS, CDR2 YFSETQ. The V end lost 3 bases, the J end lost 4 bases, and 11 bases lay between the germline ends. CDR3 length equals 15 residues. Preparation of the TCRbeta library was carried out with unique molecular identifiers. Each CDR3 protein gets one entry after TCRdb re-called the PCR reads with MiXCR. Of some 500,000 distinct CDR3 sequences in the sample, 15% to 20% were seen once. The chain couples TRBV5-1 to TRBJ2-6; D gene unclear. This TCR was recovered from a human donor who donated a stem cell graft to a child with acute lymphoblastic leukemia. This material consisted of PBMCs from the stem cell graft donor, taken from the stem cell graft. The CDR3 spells CASSSGLAGANVLTF. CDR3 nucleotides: TGCGCCAGCAGCTCGGGTCTGGCCGGGGCCAACGTCCTGACTTTC.